The 10 T cell receptor beta chains below were found in one sample sequenced in a study of shared clonotypes between healthy human individuals. Naive CD8 cells lacked CD45RO, underwent positive selection for CCR7 and left out terminally differentiated effector memory CD45RA+ cells. Repertoires were generated with immunoSEQ multiplex PCR, while TCRdb's copy carries only in-frame clones and drops some. The sample consists of roughly 2,000,000 clones, 93% of them appearing once. The material sequenced was naive CD8+ T cells from PBMCs. These receptors were obtained from a man aged 18 to 35 in good health. Some clones in this sample may be carry-over from other donors' samples.

The chain is built from TRBV7-8 and TRBJ2-2; TRBD1 matches at 8 bases. Unmatched junction bases numbered 11, after V lost 5 bases and J lost 3 bases. The CDR3 loop spans 17 amino acids. The V gene's germline CDR1 is SGHVS and CDR2 FQNEAQ. The CDR3 loop is CASSLYRTGSYTGELFF. CDR3 coding DNA: TGTGCCAGCAGCCTTTACCGGACAGGGAGTTACACCGGGGAGCTGTTTTTT.

This rearrangement joins TRBV29-1 to TRBJ1-1, with a weak D call TRBD1 (6 bases). The V end was cut by 0 bases, the J end by 5 bases, with 22 bases between. Germline assignment: CDR1 SQVTM and CDR2 ANQGSEA. The CDR3 spans 17 residues. The DNA of the CDR3 is TGCAGCGTTGAAGATCGGGTAGGGGGGTCACCTCGGACTGAAGCTTTCTTT. Its translation: CSVEDRVGGSPRTEAFF. Filled out from reference TRBV29-1 and TRBJ1-1, the complete variable domain reads SAVISQKPSRDICQRGTSLTIQCQVDSQVTMMFWYRQQPGQSLTLIATANQGSEATYESGFVIDKFPISRPNLTFSTLTVSNMSPEDSSIYLCSVEDRVGGSPRTEAFFGQGTRLTVV.

The CDR3 sequence: CASSHRPTPVDTGELFF. The CDR3 DNA sequence: TGCGCCAGCAGCCATAGACCGACACCGGTGGACACCGGGGAGCTGTTTTTT. The chain recombines TRBV4-1 with TRBJ2-2; D gene ambiguous. Trimming pared 3 bases from V and 3 bases from J, leaving 17 bases between. This CDR3 is built from 17 residues. Germline V lookup: CDR1 MGHRA, CDR2 YSYEKL.

The rearrangement links TRBV29-1 to TRBJ2-1; a possible D gene is TRBD1 (5 bases). The CDR3 loop spans 11 amino acids. V dropped 3 bases and J dropped 11 bases, with 11 bases sitting between them. Germline V lookup: CDR1 SQVTM, CDR2 ANQGSEA. The CDR3 bases are TGCAGCGTTGATAGGGGCCCCAAGCAGTTCTTC. The encoded protein is CSVDRGPKQFF.

The J gene is TRBJ2-1, the V gene TRBV28; 10 bases line up with TRBD2. Per the germline V gene, CDR1 is MDHEN and CDR2 is SYDVKM. This CDR3 is 18 amino acids long. With 6 bases clipped from V and 0 bases from J, the junction kept 11 bases outside the gene matches. DNA of the CDR3: TGTGCCAGCAGCCGCTGGACTAGCGGCTACAGCTCCTACAATGAGCAGTTCTTC. It yields the protein CASSRWTSGYSSYNEQFF.

This clone appeared a single time. The chain combines TRBV29-1 with TRBJ2-1; D call uncertain. V was pared by 0 bases and J by 10 bases, with 19 bases between. Germline assignment: CDR1 SQVTM and CDR2 ANQGSEA. The CDR3 contains 15 residues. CDR3 DNA: TGCAGCGTTGAAGATCCTGTGGGCCAGGAAGGGGAGCAGTTCTTC. Residues: CSVEDPVGQEGEQFF.

A few counts support this clone. The J gene is TRBJ1-1, the V gene TRBV28; D is undetermined. CDR1 MDHEN and CDR2 SYDVKM come from the germline V gene. The CDR3 length is 13 residues. The V end lost 8 bases, the J end lost 7 bases, and 17 bases lay between the germline ends. This CDR3 reads CASCRPRPNEAFF. CDR3 coding DNA: TGTGCCAGCTGCCGCCCGAGGCCGAATGAAGCTTTCTTT.

The chain couples TRBV27 to TRBJ2-1; D is perhaps TRBD2 (6 bases). The CDR3 contains 15 residues. CDR1 and CDR2 from the germline V gene are MNHEY and SMNVEV (reference sequence). Trimming took 6 bases from V and 3 from J, leaving 15 bases between them. The chain's CDR3 is CASRPWASVYNEQFF. The CDR3, as DNA: TGTGCCAGCAGGCCTTGGGCTAGCGTCTACAATGAGCAGTTCTTC.

The CDR3 sequence: CAASTSAGPGANVLTF. Written as DNA, the CDR3 is TGTGCCGCCAGCACCTCCGCCGGTCCTGGGGCCAACGTCCTGACTTTC. The chain recombines TRBV6-6 with TRBJ2-6; D is unclear. Germline V gives CDR1 MNHNY, CDR2 SVGAGI (reference sequence). Deletions cut 11 bases from V and 2 bases from J, with 19 bases between. This CDR3 is 16 amino acids long.

This clone came up a few times. The chain couples TRBV7-2 to TRBJ1-1; D uncertain. V was clipped by 2 bases and J by 3 bases, with 16 bases between them. Germline V gives CDR1 SGHTA, CDR2 FQGNSA. The CDR3 has 16 amino acids. The CDR3 DNA follows: TGTGCCAGCAGCTTACTTCCAGGATCCCTCGACACTGAAGCTTTCTTT. It is translated as CASSLLPGSLDTEAFF.